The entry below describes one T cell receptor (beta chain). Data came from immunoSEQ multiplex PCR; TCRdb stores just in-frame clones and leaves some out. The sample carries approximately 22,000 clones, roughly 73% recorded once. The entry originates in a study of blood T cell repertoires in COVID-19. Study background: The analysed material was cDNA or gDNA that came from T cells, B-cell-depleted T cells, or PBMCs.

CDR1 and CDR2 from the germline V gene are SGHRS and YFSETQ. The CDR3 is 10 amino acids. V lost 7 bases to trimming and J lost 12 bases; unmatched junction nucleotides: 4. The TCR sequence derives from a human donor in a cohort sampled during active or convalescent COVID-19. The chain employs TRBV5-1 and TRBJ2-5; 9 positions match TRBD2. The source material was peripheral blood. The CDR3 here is CASPSGAEYF. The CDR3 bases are TGCGCCAGCCCTAGCGGGGCCGAGTACTTC.